Listed below are T cell receptor beta chains from one sample, sequenced in a study of control samples from healthy donors and cancer patients. Assay: immunoSEQ multiplex PCR; the TCRdb copy retains only in-frame clones and omits some. The table lists nearly 55,000 clones, around 95% of them singletons, with under 2% in the top ten. Sequenced sample: blood. Receptor source: a woman in her 30s in good health. Each CDR3 is given with its conserved first and last residue.

>TRBV2
CASSEASWDWDEQYF
>TRBV7-9
CASSWGHLQPQHF
>TRBV18
CASSLEVKFGTGGLDGYTF
>TRBV6-1
CASSEGVSYNEQFF
>TRBV28
CASRKTGSGNTIYF
>TRBV4-1
CASSQDPDYEQYF
>TRBV30
CAWSAPGLAGDTQYF
>TRBV19
CASSRWEQFF
>TRBV28
CASSPGGPKTYEQYF
>TRBV19
CASSLQESTEAFF
>TRBV2
CASSEDRENTGELFF
>TRBV4-2
CASSQAGKIDQPQHF
>TRBV6-5
CASTPTGTDSYEQYF
>TRBV27
CASGLSGDYNEQFF
>TRBV6-5
CASSPPGHWETQYF
>TRBV7-9
CASSLTGTQTPLHF
>TRBV11-2
CASSLDGGDEKLFF
>TRBV28
CASRQTGSTEAFF
>TRBV7-3
CASSPGTGGTDTQYF
>TRBV29-1
CSVRIGGRDTEAFF
>TRBV11-2
CASSTTTGTHLSAGEQFF
>TRBV6-1
CASSEVGAVQETQYF
>TRBV7-8
CASSPRGTSGTGNEQFF
>TRBV30
CAWSQSGRDGQYF
>TRBV19
CASVQGGEQFF
>TRBV29-1
CSVANTEAFF
>TRBV4-1
CASSQGTTNTGELFF
>TRBV6-5
CASSTQGLGTEAFF
>TRBV5-1
CASSGRDGRFDGYTF
>TRBV7-2
CASSRLAGINFYEQYF
>TRBV19
CASSDPNRGAGETQYF
>TRBV28
CASRDFGAFGNTIYF
>TRBV19
CASSPLGGGSNQPQHF
>TRBV21-1
CASSKDSGDPTTYEQYF
>TRBV18
CASSPNGNTEAFF
>TRBV28
CASSPSGSSYEQYF
>TRBV2
CASSESSGSSYEQYF
>TRBV6-6
CASRYPGGYTF
>TRBV7-9
CASSLDLSYEQYF
>TRBV7-9
CASSPAPSSYNEQFF
>TRBV30
CAWNRDRGEKLFF
>TRBV28
CASGGWSQPQHF
>TRBV6-5
CASSPPTGTQETQYF
>TRBV12-3/TRBV12-4
CASSPSGREQYF
>TRBV6-5
CASSPQRVMTEAFF
>TRBV6-5
CASSYGGQANEKLFF
>TRBV5-5
CASSLVKRQGGQETQYF
>TRBV9
CASGGQGAGNEQFF
>TRBV9
CASSPPSGTKFF
>TRBV5-4
CASSSDMGSGETQYF
>TRBV24-1
CAASDPGLADTQYF
>TRBV7-9
CASSHRDSTYEQYF
>TRBV5-8
CASSRGQGAYEQYF
>TRBV12-3/TRBV12-4
CASSLVENSPLHF
>TRBV11-2
CASSLAVGGQIYNEQFF